The 24 T cell receptor beta chains below come from one sample, sequenced in a study of T cell responses to AZD1222 COVID-19 vaccine. Some clones are missing from TCRdb's copy, which holds only in-frame ones; the method was immunoSEQ multiplex PCR. The repertoire consists of about 110,000 clones, with roughly 90% occurring once and the leading ten covering roughly 3.2%. The sequencing used peripheral blood, collected on day 0 of MenACWY control vaccination. The receptors originated from an adult in good health.

The chain recombines TRBV27 with TRBJ1-1; no clear D gene. The V gene's germline CDR1 is MNHEY and CDR2 SMNVEV (reference sequence). CDR3 length: 14 residues. V lost 3 bases and J 2 bases, leaving 10 bases between the germline ends. As DNA, the CDR3 is TGTGCCAGCAGTTTGGCCGGGTATAACACTGAAGCTTTCTTT. This translates into CASSLAGYNTEAFF.

The CDR3 DNA follows: TGTGCCAGCAGCCAAAACCGGGACCCAAGGCCTGGCTACACCTTC. It codes for CASSQNRDPRPGYTF. The chain has TRBV4-2 and TRBJ1-2; maybe TRBD1 (5 bases). Between the trimmed V and J ends, which lost 2 bases and 7 bases, there was a span of 17 bases. Germline CDR1 LGHNA, CDR2 YNFKEQ. This CDR3 region has 15 residues.

V usage is TRBV3-1 (or the pseudogene TRBV3-2) and J usage is TRBJ2-7; D might be TRBD1 (5 bases). V was trimmed by 4 bases and J by 4 bases, leaving 17 bases between them. The germline gives CDR1 LGHDT, CDR2 YNNKEL (reference sequence). This CDR3 is built from 15 residues. The CDR3 bases are TGTGCCAGCAGCCCACGCGGCCAGGGAAATTACGAGCAGTACTTC. It yields the protein CASSPRGQGNYEQYF.

The chain uses TRBV18 and TRBJ1-5; D not certain. Per germline, CDR1 KGHSH and CDR2 LQKENI. There are 13 residues in the CDR3. V was clipped by 3 bases and J by 7 bases, with 10 bases between them. CDR3 region: CASSPSARQPQHF. In DNA form, the CDR3 reads TGTGCCAGCTCACCGTCCGCGAGACAGCCCCAGCATTTT.

The rearrangement uses TRBV19 and TRBJ1-2; tentative D call: TRBD1 (5 bases). The CDR3 covers 15 residues. Trimming cost V 1 base and J 7 bases, with 16 bases left between them. Germline CDR1 reads LNHDA; CDR2 reads SQIVND (reference sequence). CDR3 protein: CASSIGWQGSLGYTF. The CDR3 DNA follows: TGTGCCAGTAGTATAGGGTGGCAGGGATCGCTTGGCTACACCTTC.

This clone was seen a single time. The gene calls are TRBV3-1 (or the pseudogene TRBV3-2) and TRBJ2-3; maybe TRBD2 (5 bases). The CDR3 loop spans 16 amino acids. Trimming pared 4 bases from V and 3 bases from J, leaving 17 bases between. From germline, CDR1 is LGHDT and CDR2 YNNKEL (reference sequence). The CDR3 sequence: CASSLISDIGTDTQYF. The CDR3 DNA reads TGTGCCAGCAGCCTAATTAGCGATATCGGGACAGATACGCAGTATTTT.

Remarks on this clone: The same CDR3 arises from other DNA sequences in this sample as well. The rearrangement links TRBV6-4 to TRBJ2-3, with D perhaps matching TRBD1 (5 bases). The CDR3 consists of 13 residues. V was cut by 3 bases and J by 3 bases, with 7 bases left in between. CDR1 and CDR2 from the germline V gene are MRHNA and SNTAGT. Here the CDR3 reads CASSDRGTDTQYF. The CDR3 nucleotides are TGTGCCAGCAGTGATAGGGGAACAGATACGCAGTATTTT.

The chain has TRBV6-2 or TRBV6-3 and TRBJ1-4; no firm D call. Between the trimmed V and J ends, which lost 2 bases and 0 bases, there was a span of 7 bases. The CDR3 is made up of 15 amino acids. The germline V gene encodes CDR1 MNHEY and CDR2 SVGEGT. CDR3 sequence (DNA): TGTGCCAGCAGTTACGGGGAGACAACTAATGAAAAACTGTTTTTT. Its translation: CASSYGETTNEKLFF.

V usage is TRBV27 and J usage is TRBJ1-4; TRBD1 is a possible D gene (6 bases). Germline V CDR1 and CDR2: MNHEY, SMNVEV (reference sequence). CDR3 length: 14 amino acids. V lost 4 bases and J lost 5, with 11 bases in between. The CDR3 DNA reads as TGTGCCAGCAGTTGGGGCAGGGGAAATGAAAAACTGTTTTTT. Its protein product is CASSWGRGNEKLFF.

This rearrangement joins TRBV10-1 to TRBJ2-3; possible D gene TRBD1, 6 bases. Looked up from germline, CDR1 is WNHNN and CDR2 is SYGVQD (reference sequence). The V end was cut by 3 bases, the J end by 2 bases, with 9 bases between. The CDR3 has 14 amino acids. The CDR3 region is CASSDRGFTDTQYF. The CDR3 region has the DNA TGCGCCAGCAGTGACAGGGGCTTCACAGATACGCAGTATTTT.

This chain uses TRBV5-4 with TRBJ1-1; D perhaps matches TRBD1 (5 bases). V was pared by 6 bases and J by 7 bases, with 13 bases between. The germline V gene has CDR1 SGHNT and CDR2 YYREEE (reference sequence). The CDR3 has 12 residues. The CDR3 protein is CASKSGRGEAFF. CDR3 nucleotides: TGTGCCAGCAAATCCGGGAGGGGTGAAGCTTTCTTT.

This CDR3 reads CASRRGNEKLFF. Here the CDR3 DNA reads TGTGCCTCCCGGAGGGGCAATGAAAAACTGTTTTTT. The chain recombines TRBV30 with TRBJ1-4; D possibly corresponds to TRBD1 (5 bases). Per the germline V gene, CDR1 is GTSNPN and CDR2 is SVGIG (reference sequence). Deletions cut 7 bases from V and 5 bases from J, with 11 bases between. The length of the CDR3 is 12 residues. The whole variable domain, remainder taken from reference TRBV30 and TRBJ1-4, is SQTIHQWPATLVQPVGSPLSLECTVEGTSNPNLYWYRQAAGRGLQLLFYSVGIGQISSEVPQNLSASRPQDRQFILSSKKLLLSDSGFYLCASRRGNEKLFFGSGTQLSVL.

The chain has TRBV5-6 and TRBJ1-2; D is ambiguous. The CDR3 has 14 residues. Trimming shortened V by 0 bases and J by 4 bases, and 10 bases separated the two germline ends. Germline V gene sequence: CDR1 SGHDT, CDR2 YYEEEE. CDR3 sequence (DNA): TGTGCCAGCAGCTTGGCCTCCCAACCCTATGGCTACACCTTC. This encodes CASSLASQPYGYTF.

V and J are TRBV29-1 and TRBJ2-5; 7 positions match TRBD2. The junction had 11 bases not matched to a gene; V was cut back by 8 bases and J by 5 bases. Germline values: CDR1 SQVTM, CDR2 ANQGSEA. The CDR3 is 13 residues long. CDR3 in amino acids: CSSSRGERETQYF. The CDR3 region has the DNA TGCAGCTCCTCTCGGGGGGAGCGGGAGACCCAGTACTTC. The full variable domain, completed using reference TRBV29-1 and TRBJ2-5, is SAVISQKPSRDICQRGTSLTIQCQVDSQVTMMFWYRQQPGQSLTLIATANQGSEATYESGFVIDKFPISRPNLTFSTLTVSNMSPEDSSIYLCSSSRGERETQYFGPGTRLLVL.

This clone was counted between two and nine times. The rearrangement joins TRBV3-1 (or the pseudogene TRBV3-2) to TRBJ1-6; D is perhaps TRBD1 (5 bases). Trimming stripped 6 bases from V and 7 bases from J, with 16 bases between. Germline-derived CDR1 and CDR2 are LGHDT and YNNKEL (reference sequence). This CDR3 comprises 15 residues. The CDR3 sequence is CASRSGVTENSPLHF. In DNA, the CDR3 is TGTGCCAGCAGGTCGGGGGTGACGGAGAATTCACCCCTCCACTTT.

The V and J genes are TRBV6-5 and TRBJ2-3; possible D gene TRBD2, 6 bases. V lost 2 bases and J lost 3, with 6 bases in between. The length of the CDR3 is 13 residues. CDR1 is MNHEY, CDR2 SVGAGI, per germline. The CDR3 DNA follows: TGTGCCAGCAGTTACCGGGGGACAGATACGCAGTATTTT. Encoded protein: CASSYRGTDTQYF.

Only one count was recorded for this clone. The chain joins TRBV4-1 to TRBJ1-1, with D perhaps TRBD1 (5 bases). The germline CDR1 and CDR2 sequences are MGHRA and YSYEKL. This CDR3 region has 15 residues. The germline V and J ends were trimmed by 0 bases and 5 bases, with 13 bases remaining between them. CDR3 in DNA: TGCGCCAGCAGCCAAGACCCAGGGAGAAAGACTGAAGCTTTCTTT. This encodes CASSQDPGRKTEAFF.

This clone was seen a single time. V gene TRBV25-1 combines with J gene TRBJ1-2, with D uncertain. The CDR3 runs 13 residues. Germline V gives CDR1 MGHDK, CDR2 SYGVNS. V lost 0 bases and J lost 4, with 6 bases in between. The DNA for the CDR3 is TGTGCCAGCAGTGAATACAGTGGCTATGGCTACACCTTC. This encodes CASSEYSGYGYTF.

The chain employs TRBV6-5 and TRBJ1-2; D gene unclear. Looked up from germline, CDR1 is MNHEY and CDR2 is SVGAGI. The length of the CDR3 is 13 residues. Trimming pared 6 bases from V and 4 bases from J, leaving 12 bases between. CDR3: CASSQTESYGYTF. The CDR3, as DNA: TGTGCCAGCAGCCAAACAGAGAGCTATGGCTACACCTTC.

The J gene is TRBJ2-7, the V gene TRBV7-8; 8 nucleotides match TRBD2. The trim removed 5 bases at V and 7 bases at J, leaving 16 bases unmatched. CDR3 length: 16 residues. Per germline, CDR1 SGHVS and CDR2 FQNEAQ. The CDR3 coding sequence is TGTGCCAGCAGCCCTATATACCGCGGGGGGCAAGGGGAGCAGTACTTC. Amino acids: CASSPIYRGGQGEQYF.

The chain combines TRBV19 with TRBJ2-5; D gene uncertain. Trimming shortened V by 4 bases and J by 1 base, and 10 bases separated the two germline ends. Germline values: CDR1 LNHDA, CDR2 SQIVND (reference sequence). CDR3 length: 14 amino acids. CDR3 region: CASSRNSLQETQYF. The CDR3, as DNA: TGTGCCAGTAGTAGAAACAGCCTCCAAGAGACCCAGTACTTC.

This clone showed up just once. The V call is TRBV7-8, the J call TRBJ1-2; D uncertain. V lost 0 bases to trimming and J lost 4 bases, with 15 bases between them. The CDR3 totals 16 residues. CDR1 is SGHVS, CDR2 FQNEAQ, per germline. CDR3 DNA: TGTGCCAGCAGCTTAGCGTGGAGACGGACCGGCTATGGCTACACCTTC. It encodes CASSLAWRRTGYGYTF.

The rearrangement uses TRBV6-5 and TRBJ2-7; 7 bases line up with TRBD1. The CDR3 is 14 amino acids. The germline CDR1 and CDR2 sequences are MNHEY and SVGAGI. The V and J ends lost 10 bases and 4 bases, in that order; junction bases with no gene match: 13. Here the CDR3 reads CAIDKTGVEYEQYF. The CDR3 coding sequence is TGTGCCATCGACAAAACAGGGGTAGAGTACGAGCAGTACTTC.

The rearrangement uses TRBV6-2 or TRBV6-3 and TRBJ2-3; a possible D gene is TRBD1 (6 bases). CDR1 is MNHEY, CDR2 SVGEGT, per germline. This CDR3 comprises 15 residues. Trimming took 2 bases from V and 4 from J, leaving 13 bases between them. Written as DNA, the CDR3 is TGTGCCAGCAGTTACCCGGGACACCTTTCAGATACGCAGTATTTT. It is translated as CASSYPGHLSDTQYF.